The 10 T cell receptor beta chains listed next were all sequenced from one sample in a study of immune evolution from preneoplasia to lung adenocarcinoma. Sequencing was performed with immunoSEQ multiplex PCR; in TCRdb, only in-frame clones are kept and a portion is missing. The table has about 8,000 clones, approximately 78% seen once. Sequencing was performed on FFPE adjacent normal lung tissue. The receptors derive from a person aged 70 to 85 with lung adenocarcinoma.

The V call is TRBV2, the J call TRBJ2-2, with D possibly called TRBD1 or TRBD2 (5 bases each). This CDR3 contains 12 residues. Trimming shortened V by 6 bases and J by 3 bases, and 5 bases separated the two germline ends. CDR1 is SNHLY, CDR2 FYNNEI, per germline. In nucleotides, the CDR3 is TGTGCCAGCAGGGGGGACACCGGGGAGCTGTTTTTT. It yields the protein CASRGDTGELFF.

V is TRBV5-1 and J is TRBJ2-3, with D perhaps assigned TRBD1 or TRBD2 (6 bases each). The CDR3 length is 16 residues. Germline CDR1 reads SGHRS; CDR2 reads YFSETQ. V lost 3 bases and J lost 1, with 15 bases in between. CDR3 DNA: TGCGCCAGCAGCTCCGGCCTTGGGGGGCGCACAGATACGCAGTATTTT. Protein: CASSSGLGGRTDTQYF.

There are a few counts of this clone. Written as DNA, the CDR3 is TGCAGCGTTGAAGATCAATGGTCCTACGAGCAGTACTTC. Protein product: CSVEDQWSYEQYF. The chain links TRBV29-1 to TRBJ2-7, with D hard to call. CDR3 size: 13 residues. Germline CDR1 reads SQVTM; CDR2 reads ANQGSEA. The germline V and J ends were trimmed by 0 bases and 1 base, with 7 bases remaining between them.

The chain couples TRBV28 to TRBJ1-6; D ambiguous. This CDR3 comprises 14 residues. Germline V CDR1 and CDR2: MDHEN, SYDVKM. V dropped 2 bases and J dropped 4 bases, with 6 bases sitting between them. The chain's CDR3 is CASSLQDYNSPLHF. The CDR3 DNA follows: TGTGCCAGCAGTTTACAGGATTATAATTCACCCCTCCACTTT.

This chain uses TRBV7-3 with TRBJ2-3; a possible D gene is TRBD1 (5 bases). Looked up from germline, CDR1 is SGHTA and CDR2 is FQGTGA. The CDR3 length is 14 residues. V lost 4 bases and J 0 bases, leaving 8 bases between the germline ends. CDR3 amino acids: CASSSGHSTDTQYF. In nucleotides, the CDR3 is TGTGCCAGCAGCTCAGGGCACAGCACAGATACGCAGTATTTT.

The genes are TRBV9 and TRBJ1-1; 10 nucleotides agree with TRBD1. CDR3 length: 15 residues. The V segment lost 4 bases and the J segment 1 base; nucleotides outside the gene matches: 4. CDR1 SGDLS and CDR2 YYNGEE come from the germline V gene. CDR3 amino acids: CASSPRQGANTEAFF. CDR3 DNA: TGTGCCAGCAGCCCAAGACAGGGGGCGAACACTGAAGCTTTCTTT.

This clone was seen only a few times. This rearrangement joins TRBV28 to TRBJ2-1, with a weak D call TRBD2 (6 bases). Trimming pared 2 bases from V and 2 bases from J, leaving 16 bases between. This CDR3 is built from 17 residues. Germline loops: CDR1 MDHEN, CDR2 SYDVKM. CDR3 sequence reads: CASSLIAEAGTYNEQFF. Written as DNA, the CDR3 is TGTGCCAGCAGTTTAATAGCCGAGGCGGGAACCTACAATGAGCAGTTCTTC.

The table lists this clone with a few counts. The chain recombines TRBV5-6 with TRBJ2-7; no firm D call. The V and J ends lost 1 base and 0 bases respectively, with 8 bases between them. Germline CDR1 and CDR2: SGHDT and YYEEEE. The CDR3 totals 14 residues. The CDR3 reads CASSLYVSSYEQYF. DNA of the CDR3: TGTGCCAGCAGCTTGTACGTCAGCTCCTACGAGCAGTACTTC. The complete variable domain, with remaining parts taken from reference TRBV5-6 and TRBJ2-7, reads DAGVTQSPTHLIKTRGQQVTLRCSPKSGHDTVSWYQQALGQGPQFIFQYYEEEERQRGNFPDRFSGHQFPNYSSELNVNALLLGDSALYLCASSLYVSSYEQYFGPGTRLTVT.

The chain recombines TRBV6-6 with TRBJ1-2; no clear D gene. The CDR3 has 14 amino acids. V lost 4 bases and J 2 bases, leaving 11 bases between the germline ends. Per the germline V gene, CDR1 is MNHNY and CDR2 is SVGAGI (reference sequence). CDR3 region: CASSSYQENYGYTF. The CDR3 DNA reads as TGTGCCAGCAGTTCGTACCAGGAGAACTATGGCTACACCTTC.

This clone was seen a few times. The chain employs TRBV7-9 and TRBJ2-2, with D perhaps matching TRBD1 or TRBD2 (5 bases each). Trimming took 3 bases from V and 4 from J, leaving 9 bases between them. Germline V gives CDR1 SEHNR, CDR2 FQNEAQ (reference sequence). The CDR3 is 14 amino acids. The CDR3: CASSFVGGTGELFF. The CDR3 coding sequence is TGTGCCAGCAGCTTTGTTGGGGGCACCGGGGAGCTGTTTTTT.